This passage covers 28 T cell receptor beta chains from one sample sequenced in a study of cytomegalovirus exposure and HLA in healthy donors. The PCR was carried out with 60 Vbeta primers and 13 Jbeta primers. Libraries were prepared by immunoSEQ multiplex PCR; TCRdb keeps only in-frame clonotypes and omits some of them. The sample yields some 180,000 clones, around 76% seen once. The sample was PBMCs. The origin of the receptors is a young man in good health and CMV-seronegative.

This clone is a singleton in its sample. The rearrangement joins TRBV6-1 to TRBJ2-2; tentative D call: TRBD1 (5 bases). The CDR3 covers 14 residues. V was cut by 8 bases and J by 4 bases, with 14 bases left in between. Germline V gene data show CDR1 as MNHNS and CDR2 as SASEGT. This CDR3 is CASGYSGPTGELFF. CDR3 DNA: TGTGCCAGCGGATATTCAGGGCCCACCGGGGAGCTGTTTTTT.

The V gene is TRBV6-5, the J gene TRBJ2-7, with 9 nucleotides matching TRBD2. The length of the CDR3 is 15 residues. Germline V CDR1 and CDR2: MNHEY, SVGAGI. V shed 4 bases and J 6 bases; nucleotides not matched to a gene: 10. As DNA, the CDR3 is TGTGCCAGCAGTTGGGGTAGCGGGAGAGGGGGCGAGCAGTACTTC. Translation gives CASSWGSGRGGEQYF.

DNA for the CDR3: TGTGCCAGCACCAGAAGCGGGGAGCTGTTTTTT. It codes for CASTRSGELFF. J is TRBJ2-2 and V is TRBV27, with D uncertain. This CDR3 has 11 amino acids. V lost 7 bases, J lost 7 bases, and 7 bases lay in between. CDR1 and CDR2 from the germline V gene are MNHEY and SMNVEV (reference sequence).

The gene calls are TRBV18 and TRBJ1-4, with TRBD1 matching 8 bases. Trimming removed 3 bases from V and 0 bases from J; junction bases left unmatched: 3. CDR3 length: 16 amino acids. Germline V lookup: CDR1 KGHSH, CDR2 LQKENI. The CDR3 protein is CASSPSQGATNEKLFF. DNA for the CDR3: TGTGCCAGCTCACCTTCACAGGGGGCAACTAATGAAAAACTGTTTTTT.

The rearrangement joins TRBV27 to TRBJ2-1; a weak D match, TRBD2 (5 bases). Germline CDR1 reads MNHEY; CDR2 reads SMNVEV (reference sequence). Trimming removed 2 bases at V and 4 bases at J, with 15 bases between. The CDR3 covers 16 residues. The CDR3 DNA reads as TGTGCCAGCAGTTTAATGGGGAGCGGTAGTTACAATGAGCAGTTCTTC. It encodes CASSLMGSGSYNEQFF.

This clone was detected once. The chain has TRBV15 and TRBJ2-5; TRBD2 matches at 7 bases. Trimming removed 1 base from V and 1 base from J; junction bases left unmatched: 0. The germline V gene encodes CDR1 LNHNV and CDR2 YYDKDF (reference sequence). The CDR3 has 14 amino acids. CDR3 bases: TGTGCCACCAGCAGAGCTAGCGGCCAAGAGACCCAGTACTTC. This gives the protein CATSRASGQETQYF.

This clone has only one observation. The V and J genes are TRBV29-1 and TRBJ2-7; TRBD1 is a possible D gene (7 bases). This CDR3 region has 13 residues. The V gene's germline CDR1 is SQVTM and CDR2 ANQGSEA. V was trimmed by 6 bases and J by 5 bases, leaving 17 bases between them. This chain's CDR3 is CSVGPRGDHEQYF. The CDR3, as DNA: TGCAGCGTCGGACCCAGGGGGGACCACGAGCAGTACTTC.

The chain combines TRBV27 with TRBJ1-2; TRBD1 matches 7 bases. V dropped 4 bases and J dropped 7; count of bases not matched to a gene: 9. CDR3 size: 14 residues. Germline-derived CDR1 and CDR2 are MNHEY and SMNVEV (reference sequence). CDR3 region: CASSSTGVLGGYTF. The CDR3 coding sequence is TGTGCCAGCAGTTCTACAGGGGTTTTGGGTGGCTACACCTTC.

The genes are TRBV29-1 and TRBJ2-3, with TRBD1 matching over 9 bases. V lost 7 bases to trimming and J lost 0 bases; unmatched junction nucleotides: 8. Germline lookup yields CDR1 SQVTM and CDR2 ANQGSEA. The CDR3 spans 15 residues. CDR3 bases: TGCAGCGGGACAGGGGCGGATTCTAGCACAGATACGCAGTATTTT. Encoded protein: CSGTGADSSTDTQYF.

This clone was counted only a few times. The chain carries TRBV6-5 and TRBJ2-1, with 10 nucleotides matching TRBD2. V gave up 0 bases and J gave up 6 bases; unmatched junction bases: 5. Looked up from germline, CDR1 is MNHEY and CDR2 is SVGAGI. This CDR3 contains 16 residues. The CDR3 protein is CASSYSSGRAGNEQFF. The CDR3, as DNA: TGTGCCAGCAGTTACTCGAGCGGGAGGGCCGGCAATGAGCAGTTCTTC.

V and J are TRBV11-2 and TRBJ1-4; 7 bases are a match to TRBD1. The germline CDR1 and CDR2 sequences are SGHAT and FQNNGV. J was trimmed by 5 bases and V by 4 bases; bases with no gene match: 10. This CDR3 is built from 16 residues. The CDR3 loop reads CASSSRAAGGNEKLFF. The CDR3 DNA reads TGTGCCAGCAGCTCCCGGGCGGCAGGGGGAAATGAAAAACTGTTTTTT.

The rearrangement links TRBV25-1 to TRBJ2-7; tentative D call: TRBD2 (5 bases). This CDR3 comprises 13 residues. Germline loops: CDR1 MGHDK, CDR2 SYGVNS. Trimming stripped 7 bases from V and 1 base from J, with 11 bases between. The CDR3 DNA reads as TGTGCCAGCACCTTGGACTCTTCCTACGAGCAGTACTTC. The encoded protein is CASTLDSSYEQYF.

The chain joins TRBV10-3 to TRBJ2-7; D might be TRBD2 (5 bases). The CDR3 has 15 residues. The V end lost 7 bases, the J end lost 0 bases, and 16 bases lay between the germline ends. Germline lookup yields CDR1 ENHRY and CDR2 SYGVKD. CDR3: CAINDADFHSYEQYF. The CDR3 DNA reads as TGTGCCATCAATGACGCGGACTTTCACTCCTACGAGCAGTACTTC.

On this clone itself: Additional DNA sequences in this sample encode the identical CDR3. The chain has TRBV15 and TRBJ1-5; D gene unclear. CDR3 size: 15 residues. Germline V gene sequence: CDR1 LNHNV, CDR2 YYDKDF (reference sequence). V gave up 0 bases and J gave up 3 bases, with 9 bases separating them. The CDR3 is CATSRDRGSNQPQHF. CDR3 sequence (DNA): TGTGCCACCAGCAGAGATCGCGGGTCCAATCAGCCCCAGCATTTT.

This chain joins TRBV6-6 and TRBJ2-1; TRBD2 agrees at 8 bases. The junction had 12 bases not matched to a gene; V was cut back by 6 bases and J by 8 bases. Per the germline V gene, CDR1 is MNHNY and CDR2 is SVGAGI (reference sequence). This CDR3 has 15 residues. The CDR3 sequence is CASSNQERESDEQFF. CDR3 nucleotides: TGTGCCAGCAGCAACCAGGAGCGGGAGTCGGATGAGCAGTTCTTC.

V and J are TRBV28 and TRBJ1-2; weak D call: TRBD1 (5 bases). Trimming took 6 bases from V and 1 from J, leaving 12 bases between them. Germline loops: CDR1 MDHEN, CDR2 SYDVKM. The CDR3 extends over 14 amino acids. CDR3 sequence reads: CASSPDSLNYGYTF. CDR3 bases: TGTGCCAGCAGCCCCGACAGCCTTAACTATGGCTACACCTTC.

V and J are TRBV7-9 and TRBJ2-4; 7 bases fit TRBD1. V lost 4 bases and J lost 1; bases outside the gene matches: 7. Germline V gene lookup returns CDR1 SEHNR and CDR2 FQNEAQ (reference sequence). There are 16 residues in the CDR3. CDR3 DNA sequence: TGTGCCAGCAGCTCCGCCCAGGGGGAGGCCAAAAACATTCAGTACTTC. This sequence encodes CASSSAQGEAKNIQYF.

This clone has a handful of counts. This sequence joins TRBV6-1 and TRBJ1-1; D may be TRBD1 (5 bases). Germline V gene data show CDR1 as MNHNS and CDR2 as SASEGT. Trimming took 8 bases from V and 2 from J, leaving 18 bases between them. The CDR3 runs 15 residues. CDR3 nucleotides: TGTGCCAGCCGACCGGGGGGGGTAGGAAACACTGAAGCTTTCTTT. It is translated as CASRPGGVGNTEAFF.

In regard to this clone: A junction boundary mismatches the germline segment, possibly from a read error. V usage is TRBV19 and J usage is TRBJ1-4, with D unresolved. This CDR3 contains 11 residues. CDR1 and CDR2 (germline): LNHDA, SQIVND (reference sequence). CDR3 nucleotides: TGTGCCAGCCTGGCCGGGGAAAAACTGCTTTTT. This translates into CASLAGEKLLF.

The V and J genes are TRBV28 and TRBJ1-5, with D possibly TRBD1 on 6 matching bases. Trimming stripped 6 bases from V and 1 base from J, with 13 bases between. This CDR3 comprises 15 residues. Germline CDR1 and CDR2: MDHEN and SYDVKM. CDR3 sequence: CASRSRGASNQPQHF. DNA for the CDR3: TGTGCCAGCAGGAGCCGGGGGGCGAGCAATCAGCCCCAGCATTTT.

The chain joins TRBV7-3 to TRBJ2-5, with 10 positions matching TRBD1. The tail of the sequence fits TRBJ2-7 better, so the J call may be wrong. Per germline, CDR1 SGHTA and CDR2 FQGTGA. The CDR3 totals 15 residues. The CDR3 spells CASSPRQGASYEQYF. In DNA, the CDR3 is TGTGCCAGCAGCCCTCGACAGGGGGCCTCCTACGAGCAGTACTTC.

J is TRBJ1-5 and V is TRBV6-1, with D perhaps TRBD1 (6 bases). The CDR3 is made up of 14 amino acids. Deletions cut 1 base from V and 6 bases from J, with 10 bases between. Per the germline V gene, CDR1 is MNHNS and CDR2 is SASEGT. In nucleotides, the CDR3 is TGTGCCAGCAGTGAAGGGGGGGGCGGTCAGCCCCAGCATTTT. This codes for CASSEGGGGQPQHF.

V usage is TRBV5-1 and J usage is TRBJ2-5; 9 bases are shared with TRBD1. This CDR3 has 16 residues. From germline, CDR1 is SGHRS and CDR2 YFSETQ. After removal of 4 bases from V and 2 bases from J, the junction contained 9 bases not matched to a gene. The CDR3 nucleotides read TGCGCCAGCAGCCCAAGACAGGGGGGAGGGCAAGAGACCCAGTACTTC. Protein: CASSPRQGGGQETQYF.

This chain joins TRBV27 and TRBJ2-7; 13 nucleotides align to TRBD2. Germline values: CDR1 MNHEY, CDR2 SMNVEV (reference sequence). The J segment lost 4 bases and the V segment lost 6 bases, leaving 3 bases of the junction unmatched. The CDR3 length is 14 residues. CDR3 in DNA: TGTGCCAGCAGGGTACTAGCGGGAGGGTACGAGCAGTACTTC. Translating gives CASRVLAGGYEQYF.

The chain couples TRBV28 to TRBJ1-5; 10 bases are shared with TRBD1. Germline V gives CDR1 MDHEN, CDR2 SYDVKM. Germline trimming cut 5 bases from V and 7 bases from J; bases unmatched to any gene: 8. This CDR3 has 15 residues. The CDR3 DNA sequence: TGTGCCAGCAGTATGACAGGGGGCGCACACCAGCCCCAGCATTTT. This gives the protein CASSMTGGAHQPQHF.

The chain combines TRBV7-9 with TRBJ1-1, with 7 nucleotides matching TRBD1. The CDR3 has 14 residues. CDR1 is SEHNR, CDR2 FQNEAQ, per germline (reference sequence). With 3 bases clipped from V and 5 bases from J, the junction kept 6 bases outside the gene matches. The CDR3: CASSLGQSRTEAFF. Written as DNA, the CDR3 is TGTGCCAGCAGCTTGGGACAGAGTCGGACTGAAGCTTTCTTT.

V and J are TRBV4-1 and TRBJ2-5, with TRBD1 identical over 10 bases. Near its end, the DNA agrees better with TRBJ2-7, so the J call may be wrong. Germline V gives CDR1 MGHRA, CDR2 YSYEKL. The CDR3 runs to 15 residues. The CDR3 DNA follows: TGCGCCAGCAGCCAGGGACAGGGGCCTAGGGGCGAGCAGTACTTC. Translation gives CASSQGQGPRGEQYF.

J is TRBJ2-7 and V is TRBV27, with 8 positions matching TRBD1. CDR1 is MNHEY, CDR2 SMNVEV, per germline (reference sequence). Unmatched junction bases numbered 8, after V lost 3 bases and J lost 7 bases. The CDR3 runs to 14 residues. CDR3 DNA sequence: TGTGCCAGCAGTTTTGGCAGGGGGCAGGGTGAGCAGTACTTC. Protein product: CASSFGRGQGEQYF.